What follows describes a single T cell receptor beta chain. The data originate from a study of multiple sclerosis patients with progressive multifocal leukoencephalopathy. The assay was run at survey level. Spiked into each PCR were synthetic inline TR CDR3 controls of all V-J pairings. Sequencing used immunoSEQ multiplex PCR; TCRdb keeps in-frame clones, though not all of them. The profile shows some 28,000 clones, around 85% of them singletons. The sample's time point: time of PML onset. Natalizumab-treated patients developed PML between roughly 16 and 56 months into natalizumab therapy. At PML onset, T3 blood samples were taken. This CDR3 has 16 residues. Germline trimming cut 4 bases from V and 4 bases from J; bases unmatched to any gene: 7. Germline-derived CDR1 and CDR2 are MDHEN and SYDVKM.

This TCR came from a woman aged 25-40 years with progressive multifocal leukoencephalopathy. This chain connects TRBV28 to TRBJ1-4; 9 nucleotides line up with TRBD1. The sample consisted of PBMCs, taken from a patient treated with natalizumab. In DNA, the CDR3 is TGTGCCAGCAGTTCCCCCGGGACAGGGTTTAATGAAAAACTGTTTTTT. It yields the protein CASSSPGTGFNEKLFF.